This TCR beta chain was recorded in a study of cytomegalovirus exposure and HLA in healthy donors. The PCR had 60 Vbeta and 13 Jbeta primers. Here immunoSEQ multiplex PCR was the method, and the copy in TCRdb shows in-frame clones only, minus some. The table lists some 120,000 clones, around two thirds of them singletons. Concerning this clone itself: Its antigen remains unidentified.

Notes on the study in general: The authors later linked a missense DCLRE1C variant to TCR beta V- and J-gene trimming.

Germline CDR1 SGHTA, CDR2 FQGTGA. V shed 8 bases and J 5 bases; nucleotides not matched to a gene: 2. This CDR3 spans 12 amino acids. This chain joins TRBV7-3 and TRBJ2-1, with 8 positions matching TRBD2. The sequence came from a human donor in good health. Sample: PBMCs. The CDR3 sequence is CASGSGDNEQFF. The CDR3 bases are TGTGCCAGCGGTAGCGGGGACAATGAGCAGTTCTTC.